The 23 T cell receptor beta chains reported below all come from one sample, sequenced in a study of shared clonotypes between healthy human individuals. Assay: immunoSEQ multiplex PCR; the TCRdb copy retains only in-frame clones and omits some. Of over a million clones in the sample, about 96% are singletons; the top ten hold about 1.2%. Specimen: naive CD4+ T cells sorted from blood. Noted subset: CD45RA+ positively selected. The source of these receptors is a man aged 25 to 45 in good health.

J is TRBJ1-2 and V is TRBV4-1, with D possibly matching TRBD1 (5 bases). The CDR3 is made up of 13 amino acids. V lost 4 bases and J lost 6, with 12 bases in between. The germline CDR1 and CDR2 sequences are MGHRA and YSYEKL. The CDR3 DNA sequence: TGCGCCAGCAGCCTGACAGCAATTGATGGCTACACCTTC. Translated, it gives CASSLTAIDGYTF.

The chain carries TRBV4-2 and TRBJ2-5; D is tentatively TRBD1 or TRBD2 (6 bases each). Deletions cut 4 bases from V and 5 bases from J, with 17 bases between. CDR1 and CDR2 from the germline V gene are LGHNA and YNFKEQ. The CDR3 loop spans 15 amino acids. CDR3 nucleotides: TGTGCCAGCAGCCCCTCCCGGCCCGGGGGCGAGACCCAGTACTTC. Encoded protein: CASSPSRPGGETQYF.

The chain links TRBV9 to TRBJ2-1; TRBD1 might be the D (5 bases). This CDR3 has 15 residues. CDR1 is SGDLS, CDR2 YYNGEE, per germline. V was trimmed by 0 bases and J by 4 bases, leaving 11 bases between them. The CDR3 region is CASSVEQGLYNEQFF. The CDR3 nucleotides read TGTGCCAGCAGCGTAGAGCAGGGCCTGTACAATGAGCAGTTCTTC. The full variable domain, rest sourced from reference TRBV9 and TRBJ2-1, is DSGVTQTPKHLITATGQRVTLRCSPRSGDLSVYWYQQSLDQGLQFLIQYYNGEERAKGNILERFSAQQFPDLHSELNLSSLELGDSALYFCASSVEQGLYNEQFFGPGTRLTVL.

V gene TRBV28 combines with J gene TRBJ2-7; 8 positions match TRBD1. The CDR3 spans 19 residues. J gave up 2 bases and V 1 base, and 16 bases lay outside the gene matches. Germline assignment: CDR1 MDHEN and CDR2 SYDVKM. CDR3 sequence (DNA): TGTGCCAGCAGTTTATTTACCGGGACAGGAAAGTCGTTAGCCTACGAGCAGTACTTC. Translation: CASSLFTGTGKSLAYEQYF.

This chain uses TRBV19 with TRBJ1-4; a possible D gene is TRBD1 (5 bases). Trimming stripped 9 bases from V and 8 bases from J, with 22 bases between. CDR3 size: 15 residues. In germline, CDR1 is LNHDA, CDR2 SQIVND (reference sequence). As DNA, the CDR3 is TGTGCCAGCAAAATCCGGGACCGAAGACGGGAAAAACTGTTTTTT. This encodes CASKIRDRRREKLFF.

The rearrangement uses TRBV19 and TRBJ1-2; 9 nucleotides line up with TRBD1. V lost 5 bases, J lost 2 bases, and 9 bases stayed unmatched. Looked up from germline, CDR1 is LNHDA and CDR2 is SQIVND (reference sequence). CDR3 length: 16 residues. CDR3 residues: CASSSGQGLINYGYTF. The CDR3, as DNA: TGTGCCAGTAGTTCGGGACAGGGACTCATCAACTATGGCTACACCTTC.

The chain carries TRBV28 and TRBJ2-7; D may match TRBD1 or TRBD2 (5 bases each). Germline V lookup: CDR1 MDHEN, CDR2 SYDVKM. V lost 3 bases and J 6 bases, leaving 21 bases between the germline ends. This CDR3 contains 16 residues. The CDR3 region is CASSFSLTGTFREQYF. The CDR3 DNA sequence: TGTGCCAGCAGTTTTTCCCTCACCGGGACCTTCCGCGAGCAGTACTTC.

V and J are TRBV5-1 and TRBJ2-7, with 10 bases that match TRBD2. Trimming removed 0 bases from V and 3 bases from J; junction bases left unmatched: 12. Germline CDR1 SGHRS, CDR2 YFSETQ. The CDR3 contains 18 residues. CDR3 loop: CASSLAPKPGLAIYEQYF. CDR3 DNA sequence: TGCGCCAGCAGCTTGGCACCAAAACCGGGACTAGCGATCTACGAGCAGTACTTC.

About this clone: This sample also contains other DNA sequences that code for the same CDR3. The J gene is TRBJ2-2, the V gene TRBV5-1, with 8 positions matching TRBD1. The CDR3 has 15 residues. After removal of 0 bases from V and 4 bases from J, the junction contained 2 bases not matched to a gene. The germline V gene has CDR1 SGHRS and CDR2 YFSETQ. The CDR3 DNA reads TGCGCCAGCAGCTTGGGGGACAGGAGCACCGGGGAGCTGTTTTTT. This gives the protein CASSLGDRSTGELFF.

The chain combines TRBV2 with TRBJ2-1; 8 bases are shared with TRBD2. CDR3 length: 15 amino acids. Germline V gives CDR1 SNHLY, CDR2 FYNNEI. Losses at the gene ends were 4 bases for V and 4 bases for J; bases not matched to a gene: 6. The CDR3 here is CASSGREAEYNEQFF. CDR3 sequence (DNA): TGTGCCAGCAGTGGGCGGGAGGCAGAGTACAATGAGCAGTTCTTC.

The chain is built from TRBV25-1 and TRBJ2-3; D is ambiguous. The CDR3 runs 15 residues. CDR1 MGHDK and CDR2 SYGVNS come from the germline V gene. The germline V and J ends were trimmed by 5 bases and 6 bases, with 18 bases remaining between them. In DNA form, the CDR3 reads TGTGCCAGCAGTTCTTCTGGGGAACGTTCGGATACGCAGTATTTT. This sequence encodes CASSSSGERSDTQYF.

This clone is a singleton in its sample. V is TRBV5-8 and J is TRBJ2-3; 14 bases are a match to TRBD2. CDR1 and CDR2 from the germline V gene are SGHTS and YDEGEE. The CDR3 length is 16 residues. V lost 4 bases, J lost 2 bases, and 3 bases stayed unmatched. Here the CDR3 reads CASSPTSGRVTDTQYF. The CDR3 DNA sequence: TGTGCCAGCAGCCCGACTAGCGGGAGGGTCACAGATACGCAGTATTTT.

V usage is TRBV6-6 and J usage is TRBJ2-2; 11 bases agree with TRBD2. This CDR3 spans 16 amino acids. The junction had 4 bases not matched to a gene; V was cut back by 0 bases and J by 7 bases. Germline CDR1 is MNHNY and CDR2 is SVGAGI (reference sequence). CDR3 nucleotides: TGTGCCAGCAGTTACTCACAAACTAGCGGGAGCGGGGAGCTGTTTTTT. This sequence encodes CASSYSQTSGSGELFF.

The V and J genes are TRBV6-5 and TRBJ2-1, with TRBD2 matching 11 bases. Germline CDR1 reads MNHEY; CDR2 reads SVGAGI. There are 13 residues in the CDR3. V dropped 8 bases and J dropped 6; count of bases not matched to a gene: 3. The CDR3 nucleotides read TGTGCCAGCGGACTAGCGGGTATCAATGAGCAGTTCTTC. This gives the protein CASGLAGINEQFF.

The V call is TRBV19, the J call TRBJ2-5; D may correspond to TRBD1 or TRBD2 (6 bases each). V gave up 9 bases and J gave up 5 bases, with 25 bases separating them. In germline, CDR1 is LNHDA, CDR2 SQIVND (reference sequence). The CDR3 totals 16 residues. This chain's CDR3 is CASITTRGRRGETQYF. In DNA, the CDR3 is TGTGCCAGCATAACTACGCGGGGACGAAGGGGGGAGACCCAGTACTTC.

This chain joins TRBV28 and TRBJ1-5; D remains ambiguous. The length of the CDR3 is 15 residues. Germline-derived CDR1 and CDR2 are MDHEN and SYDVKM. Trimming cost V 4 bases and J 8 bases, with 18 bases left between them. CDR3 nucleotides: TGTGCCAGCAGTTCATACGACCTTACTAGGGAGCCCCAGCATTTT. It translates to CASSSYDLTREPQHF. The full variable domain, its missing parts supplied by reference TRBV28 and TRBJ1-5, is DVKVTQSSRYLVKRTGEKVFLECVQDMDHENMFWYRQDPGLGLRLIYFSYDVKMKEKGDIPEGYSVSREKKERFSLILESASTNQTSMYLCASSSYDLTREPQHFGDGTRLSIL.

The J gene is TRBJ2-7, the V gene TRBV2, with TRBD2 matching over 11 bases. Germline CDR1 SNHLY, CDR2 FYNNEI. This CDR3 is built from 15 residues. V lost 8 bases, J lost 2 bases, and 8 bases stayed unmatched. CDR3 sequence: CASHLPGLAAYEQYF. For the CDR3, the DNA is TGTGCCAGCCATCTACCGGGACTAGCGGCCTACGAGCAGTACTTC.

The chain links TRBV2 to TRBJ1-2; a weak D match, TRBD1 (6 bases). Trimming stripped 7 bases from V and 6 bases from J, with 15 bases between. Germline CDR1 is SNHLY and CDR2 is FYNNEI. The CDR3 loop spans 13 amino acids. The CDR3 region has the DNA TGTGCCAGCAACGAGGAGGGGGAGAATGGCTACACCTTC. Translated: CASNEEGENGYTF. Full variable domain (remainder filled in from reference TRBV2 and TRBJ1-2): EPEVTQTPSHQVTQMGQEVILRCVPISNHLYFYWYRQILGQKVEFLVSFYNNEISEKSEIFDDQFSVERPDGSNFTLKIRSTKLEDSAMYFCASNEEGENGYTFGSGTRLTVV.

This chain joins TRBV5-1 and TRBJ2-5, with TRBD2 matching over 7 bases. With V trimmed by 0 bases and J by 5 bases, 7 bases remained unmatched. The CDR3 is made up of 15 amino acids. Per the germline V gene, CDR1 is SGHRS and CDR2 is YFSETQ. The CDR3 spells CASSLVGLKDETQYF. Here the CDR3 DNA reads TGCGCCAGCAGCTTGGTGGGACTAAAGGACGAGACCCAGTACTTC. The full variable domain, completed using reference TRBV5-1 and TRBJ2-5, is KAGVTQTPRYLIKTRGQQVTLSCSPISGHRSVSWYQQTPGQGLQFLFEYFSETQRNKGNFPGRFSGRQFSNSRSEMNVSTLELGDSALYLCASSLVGLKDETQYFGPGTRLLVL.

This chain uses TRBV19 with TRBJ1-5; 9 nucleotides agree with TRBD1. The germline V gene encodes CDR1 LNHDA and CDR2 SQIVND (reference sequence). V shed 9 bases, J shed 0 bases, and the junction held 6 bases outside the gene matches. There are 15 residues in the CDR3. As DNA, the CDR3 is TGTGCCAGCCTTGGGGGACAGGGTAGCAATCAGCCCCAGCATTTT. Translating it yields CASLGGQGSNQPQHF. The full variable domain, completed using reference TRBV19 and TRBJ1-5, is DGGITQSPKYLFRKEGQNVTLSCEQNLNHDAMYWYRQDPGQGLRLIYYSQIVNDFQKGDIAEGYSVSREKKESFPLTVTSAQKNPTAFYLCASLGGQGSNQPQHFGDGTRLSIL.

This clone was detected once. The chain joins TRBV6-1 to TRBJ1-5; 7 nucleotides align to TRBD1. This CDR3 has 14 amino acids. Germline CDR1 MNHNS, CDR2 SASEGT. The junction had 4 bases not matched to a gene; V was cut back by 2 bases and J by 6 bases. The CDR3 loop is CASSEQGGSQPQHF. The DNA for the CDR3 is TGTGCCAGCAGTGAACAGGGGGGGTCTCAGCCCCAGCATTTT.

The chain employs TRBV5-4 and TRBJ2-3; the D is unclear. Trimming cost V 4 bases and J 0 bases, with 12 bases left between them. This CDR3 has 15 residues. Germline CDR1 is SGHNT and CDR2 is YYREEE (reference sequence). Here the CDR3 reads CASSHWSPSTDTQYF. The DNA of the CDR3 is TGTGCCAGCAGCCATTGGTCACCTAGCACAGATACGCAGTATTTT.

The genes are TRBV6-4 and TRBJ2-3; 9 positions agree with TRBD1. Germline CDR1 is MRHNA and CDR2 is SNTAGT. The V gene end was trimmed by 3 bases and the J gene end by 6 bases; junction bases not matched to a gene: 7. The CDR3 has 15 amino acids. Written as DNA, the CDR3 is TGTGCCAGCAGTGAACCGGGACAGGGATCGGATACGCAGTATTTT. It codes for CASSEPGQGSDTQYF.